The entry that follows covers one T cell receptor (beta chain) sequence. The clone's antigen remains unknown. Qualities for individual bases were not recorded, and no much larger clone is one base off. The cohort comprised fewer than 700 healthy bone marrow donors. All cohort members were sampled while nominally healthy, although unrecorded immune exposures were likely present. The donor tested CMV seronegative, placing the donor among the 350 to 400 seronegative members of the cohort. Each donor provided a peripheral blood sample, and peripheral blood mononuclear cells were used for TCR beta sequencing. Genomic DNA extraction from the blood cell samples was performed with the Qiagen DNeasy Blood Extraction Kit. This sample is part of a study of cytomegalovirus exposure and HLA in healthy donors (TCRdb year 2017). At the level of the whole study: An earlier analysis of approximately 640 of the donors reported roughly 300 Gb of sequence data and some 120 million unique TCR beta sequences from 150 million to 200 million T cells. Every discovery cohort repertoire had been produced on one sequencing platform. The later analysis used no new phenotypic data to find candidate immune exposures, relying instead on TCR beta sequences and their occurrence across donors. The number of typed donors differed by locus: 629-630 for A, B, C, DRB1 and DQB1; 522 for DQA1; some 590 for DPA1; and around 490 for DPB1. Of the 398 genotyped donors, 65% to 90% were placed in the genetic ancestry cluster associated with self-reported Caucasian donors. Roughly 290 gigabases of sequencing data and 75 million to 85 million unique TCR sequences made up an early release that covered fewer than 650 HLA-typed donors. Alongside the repertoire data, information on donor age, sex, ethnicity and CMV serostatus was compiled. To predict cytomegalovirus infection status, the study brought together high-throughput TCR immunosequencing, statistical association of individual TCRs with disease status, and machine learning. Among around 400 genotyped donors of the cohort, an average of around 250,000 unique TCR beta nucleotide sequences was sequenced per donor, of which approximately 18% were non-productive. Besides the first cohort of roughly 700 subjects, a separate validation cohort made up of 120 different subjects was used. To study patterns of TCR occurrence, a later analysis re-analyzed previously published TCR beta repertoires from 666 donors and added high-resolution HLA genotyping. Both class I and class II loci were covered by HLA typing, at four-digit resolution. Genome-wide SNP genotypes for about 55% of the roughly 670 donors were used in a later genetic analysis, which treated that subset as a discovery cohort. Four to six DR-DQ haplotypes were handled as single units for association and clustering, since linkage in the cohort was strong. In an earlier analysis of 587 of the donors, high-throughput TCR beta sequencing was used to judge whether each TCR beta V gene segment behaved as functional or pseudogenic. The aim of the study was to test whether cataloging public T cell receptors could identify signatures of past pathogen exposure. The study used immunosequencing to profile the T cell repertoires of several hundred subjects and linked those repertoires to cytomegalovirus serostatus.

The V end gives up 0 bases and the J end 9 bases, leaving 6 bases in the junction not matched to a gene. Including cysteine and phenylalanine, the CDR3 has 16 amino acids. Just CDR3 DNA is preserved here, 48 bases in frame from base 1. CDR1 and CDR2 were assigned from the germline V gene as LGHNT and FRNRAP. Broader findings and caveats from the paper: Roughly uniform sequencing depth across donors was assumed in presence/absence analyses, although this assumption may not hold. In a later analysis, most CMV-associated TCR beta chains were found to appear HLA-restricted, with HLA associations seemingly driven largely by CMV exposure. The only immune exposure information available for the cohort was CMV serostatus. Broadly in line with IMGT annotations, most TCR beta V segments showed up in productive rearrangements about 87% or about 30% of the time in an earlier analysis of around 600 of the donors. A later analysis found that TCR association rates varied across HLA loci, with DRB1 alleles showing the most associated TCRs and HLA-C alleles the fewest. A later analysis associated 16,951 TCR beta sequences with specific HLA alleles at a false discovery rate of 0.05. A few of the identified cytomegalovirus-associated TCR beta chains were confirmed in vitro to be specific for cytomegalovirus antigens. A further reported finding was that TCR beta sequences accurately predicted the HLA-A and HLA-B alleles for most subjects in the first cohort. Because HLA typing was unavailable for some donors at each locus, only the typed subset was used in association tests. When HLA alleles, especially DR and DQ, strongly co-occurred, attributing TCR associations to individual alleles was difficult. Cytomegalovirus status was reported to be diagnosed by the classifier with high specificity and sensitivity in both the original and validation cohorts. In the study, around 160 TCR beta chains were listed as associated with cytomegalovirus. Some IMGT-functional V segments, including TRBV6-2 and TRBV6-3, could not be distinguished by the 87-base-pair reads and were therefore excluded. The cohort was sequenced for TCR beta chains only, and without alpha or paired-chain data the features that could be detected were limited. In a later analysis, several top co-occurrence clusters were reported to appear linked to parvovirus B19, influenza, CMV and Epstein-Barr virus. A group of highly shared sequence variants was considered likely to be a technical artifact of the sequencing pipeline. Because counts were too low, roughly 16 rarely observed V segments, including chromosome 9 orphons, were excluded from the earlier analysis of a few hundred of the donors. V-gene and J-gene trimming of TCR beta chains was associated with a missense DCLRE1C variant in a later genetic analysis, and the association was replicated in an independent cohort. Compared with equally common non-associated chains, HLA-associated TCR beta chains in a later analysis were more clonally expanded and had lower generation probabilities. The authors suggested that the approach could potentially be extended to other disease states and immunological phenotypes. Across donors, most TCR sequences were observed very rarely, whereas some public TCRs were present in many individuals. Linkage disequilibrium might explain the correlated functional status among segregating V segments, but an unknown experimental factor could not be ruled out. According to a later genetic analysis, donors in an Asian-associated ancestry cluster had fewer N-insertions in productive TCRs than the approximately 700-donor mean.

The protocol used for the library was the immunoSEQ multiplex PCR assay. For the multiplex PCR, a mixture combining 60 forward primers for TCR Vbeta segments and 13 reverse primers for TCR Jbeta segments was used. The CDR3 region of rearranged TCR beta genes was amplified from genomic DNA with a multiplex PCR assay. Amplified TCR beta libraries were sequenced as 87-base-pair reads on the Illumina HiSeq System. Per the original workflow: A later analysis counted approximately 84 million unique TCR beta chains across the 670 or so repertoires, and roughly 10 million of these chains were shared by at least two donors. A nearest-neighbor algorithm error-corrected the raw reads and collapsed the reads into unique sequences, merging closely related sequences to remove PCR and sequencing errors. V, D and J gene segments were assigned by aligning CDR3 sequences to IMGT reference sequences. For a sequence to be retained, a match of at least six nucleotides to both a V gene segment and a J gene segment was required. A rearrangement was called productive if the CDR3 had no stop codons and remained in frame with V and J, and every other rearrangement was called non-productive. Following IMGT convention, CDR3 was defined as the stretch from the second conserved V-encoded cysteine up to the conserved J-encoded phenylalanine. The earlier analysis of about 590 of the donors excluded sequences that lacked an unambiguous match to a single V gene segment. An earlier analysis of several hundred of the donors called V segments functional above 56.7% productive rearrangements and segregating when the between-donor standard deviation exceeded 5%. A statistical classification framework was built to diagnose cytomegalovirus status from the catalog of TCR beta chain sequences. A later analysis assigned V and J genes by comparing TCR nucleotide sequences with IMGT/GENE-DB human TR gene sequences. A later analysis assigned CDR3 sequences and most-parsimonious VDJ recombination scenarios with the TCRdist pipeline. In a later analysis, each TCR beta chain was defined by its CDR3 amino acid sequence together with its V-gene family, and reads lacking a unique V-gene family were excluded. A later analysis removed 450 to 600 highly shared, low-generation-probability nucleotide sequences to deal with suspected cross-contamination and a sequencing artifact. A later analysis calculated a clonal expansion index for each public chain from normalized within-repertoire ranks of inferred template counts. In a later analysis, generation probabilities were computed using a VDJ recombination model fitted to out-of-frame rearrangements, and the results were checked against IGoR. In a later analysis, TCR-TCR, TCR-HLA and TCR-CMV co-occurrence was scored with hypergeometric tests, and a repertoire-size bias correction was applied to TCR pairs. In a later analysis, false discovery rates were estimated by permuting HLA or CMV assignments 20 times. In a later analysis, co-occurring TCRs were grouped using DBSCAN, and TCRdist sequence similarity was added for clustering within HLA-allele-positive subsets. For co-occurrence clustering, repertoires with fewer than 30,000 or more than 120,000 public chains were excluded, along with five repertoires with anomalous nucleotide sharing. The table was pulled from immuneACCESS by TCRdb, which kept in-frame rearrangements only. Such tables lose some clones; where checked, under half of the loss comes from unresolved V genes, and the rest has no known cause. That table supplies the V and J calls and clone size; D and trimming were determined from the DNA. Here the sample has around 210,000 clones; roughly 81% occur a single time. The ten largest clones represent 0.2% to 0.3% of the sample.

The sequence joins TRBV12-5 to TRBJ2-1; 12 junctional bases match TRBD2. Sequenced material: PBMCs. The TCR comes from a girl aged 2-10 years in good health and CMV-seronegative. Here is the DNA: TGTGCTAGTGGTTTGGTCCTAGCGGGGGGGCCGGTTGAGCAGTTCTTC. It codes for CASGLVLAGGPVEQFF.